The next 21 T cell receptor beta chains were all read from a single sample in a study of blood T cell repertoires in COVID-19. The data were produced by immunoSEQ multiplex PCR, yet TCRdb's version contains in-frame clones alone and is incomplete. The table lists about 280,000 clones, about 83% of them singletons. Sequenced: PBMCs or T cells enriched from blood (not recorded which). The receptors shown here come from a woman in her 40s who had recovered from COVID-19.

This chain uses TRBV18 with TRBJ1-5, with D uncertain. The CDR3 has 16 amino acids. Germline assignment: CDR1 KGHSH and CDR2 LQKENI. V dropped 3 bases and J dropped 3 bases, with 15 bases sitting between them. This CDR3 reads CASSPGSTPSNQPQHF. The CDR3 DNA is TGTGCCAGCTCACCGGGCAGCACCCCCTCCAATCAGCCCCAGCATTTT.

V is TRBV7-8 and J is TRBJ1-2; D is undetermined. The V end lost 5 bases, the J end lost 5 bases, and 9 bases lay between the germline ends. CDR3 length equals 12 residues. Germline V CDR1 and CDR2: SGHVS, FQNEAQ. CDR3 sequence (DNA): TGTGCCAGCAGCCCCCGGGGATATGGCTACACCTTC. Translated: CASSPRGYGYTF.

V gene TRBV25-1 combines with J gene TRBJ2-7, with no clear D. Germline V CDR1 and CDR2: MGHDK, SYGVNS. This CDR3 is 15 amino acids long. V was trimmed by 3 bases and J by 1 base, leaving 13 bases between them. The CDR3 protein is CASSDTRFHSYEQYF. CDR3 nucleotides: TGTGCCAGCAGTGATACGAGGTTCCATTCCTACGAGCAGTACTTC.

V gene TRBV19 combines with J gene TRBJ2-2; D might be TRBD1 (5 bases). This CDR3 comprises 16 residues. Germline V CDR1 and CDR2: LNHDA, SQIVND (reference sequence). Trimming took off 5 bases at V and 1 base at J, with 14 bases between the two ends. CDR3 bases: TGTGCCAGTAGTGGTCGGTTGACAGTGAACACCGGGGAGCTGTTTTTT. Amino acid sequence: CASSGRLTVNTGELFF.

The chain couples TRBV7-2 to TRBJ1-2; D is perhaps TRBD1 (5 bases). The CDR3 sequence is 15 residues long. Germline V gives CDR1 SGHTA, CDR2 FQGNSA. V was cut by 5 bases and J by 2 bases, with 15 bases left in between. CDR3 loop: CASSPQRAGNYGYTF. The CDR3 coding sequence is TGTGCCAGCAGCCCCCAACGGGCAGGGAACTATGGCTACACCTTC.

The CDR3 sequence: CSGGREPQHF. DNA of the CDR3: TGCAGTGGAGGGAGGGAGCCCCAGCATTTT. This sequence joins TRBV20-1 and TRBJ1-5; D is uncertain. The CDR3 is 10 residues long. Germline V gene data show CDR1 as DFQATT and CDR2 as SNEGSKA (reference sequence). The V end was cut by 7 bases, the J end by 8 bases, with 9 bases between.

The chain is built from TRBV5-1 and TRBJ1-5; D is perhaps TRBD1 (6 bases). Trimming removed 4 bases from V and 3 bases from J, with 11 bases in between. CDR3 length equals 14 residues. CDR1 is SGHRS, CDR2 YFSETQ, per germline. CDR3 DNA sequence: TGCGCCAGCAGCCTTTGGGGGCTCAATCAGCCCCAGCATTTT. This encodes CASSLWGLNQPQHF.

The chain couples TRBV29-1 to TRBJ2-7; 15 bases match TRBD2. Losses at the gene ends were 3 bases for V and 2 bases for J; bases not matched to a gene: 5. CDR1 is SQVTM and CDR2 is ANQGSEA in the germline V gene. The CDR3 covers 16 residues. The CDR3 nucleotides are TGCAGCGTTGAGGGACTAGCGGGAGGAATAACCTACGAGCAGTACTTC. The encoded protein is CSVEGLAGGITYEQYF.

CDR3 DNA sequence: TGTGCCAGCAGTTTGGGCAGGGGATCTGGAAACACCATATATTTT. It yields the protein CASSLGRGSGNTIYF. The V and J genes are TRBV6-2 or TRBV6-3 and TRBJ1-3; tentative D call: TRBD1 (6 bases). Germline-derived CDR1 and CDR2 are MNHEY and SVGEGT. The V and J ends lost 4 bases and 1 base respectively, with 11 bases between them. The CDR3 loop spans 15 amino acids.

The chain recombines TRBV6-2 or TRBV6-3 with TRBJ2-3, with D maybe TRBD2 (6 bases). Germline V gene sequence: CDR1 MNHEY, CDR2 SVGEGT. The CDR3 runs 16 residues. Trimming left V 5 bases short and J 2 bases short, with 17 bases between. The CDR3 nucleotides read TGTGCCAGCAGTCGGACTACCGGGCCGACCACAGATACGCAGTATTTT. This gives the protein CASSRTTGPTTDTQYF.

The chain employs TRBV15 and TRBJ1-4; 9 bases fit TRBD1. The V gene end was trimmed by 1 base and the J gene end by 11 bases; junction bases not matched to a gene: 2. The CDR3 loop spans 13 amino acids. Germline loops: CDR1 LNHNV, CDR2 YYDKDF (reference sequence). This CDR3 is CATSRVGTGKLFF. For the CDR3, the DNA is TGTGCCACCAGCAGAGTGGGGACAGGGAAACTGTTTTTT.

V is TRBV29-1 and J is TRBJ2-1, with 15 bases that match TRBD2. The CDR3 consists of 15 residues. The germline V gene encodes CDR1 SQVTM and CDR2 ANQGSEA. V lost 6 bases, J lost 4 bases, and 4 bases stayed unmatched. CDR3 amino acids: CSVGGLAGGYNEQFF. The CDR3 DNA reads TGCAGCGTCGGGGGACTAGCGGGAGGATACAATGAGCAGTTCTTC.

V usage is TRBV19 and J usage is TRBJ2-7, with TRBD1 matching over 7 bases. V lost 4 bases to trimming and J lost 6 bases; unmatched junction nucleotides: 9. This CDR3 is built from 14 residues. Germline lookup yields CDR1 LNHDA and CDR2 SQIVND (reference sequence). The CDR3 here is CASSKTTGYGEQYF. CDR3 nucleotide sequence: TGTGCCAGTAGTAAGACGACAGGGTACGGCGAGCAGTACTTC.

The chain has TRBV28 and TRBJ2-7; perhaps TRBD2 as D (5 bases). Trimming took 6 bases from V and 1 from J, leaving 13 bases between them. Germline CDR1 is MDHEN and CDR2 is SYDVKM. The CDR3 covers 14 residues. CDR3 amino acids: CASRATGISYEQYF. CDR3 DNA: TGTGCCAGCAGAGCCACCGGGATTTCCTACGAGCAGTACTTC.

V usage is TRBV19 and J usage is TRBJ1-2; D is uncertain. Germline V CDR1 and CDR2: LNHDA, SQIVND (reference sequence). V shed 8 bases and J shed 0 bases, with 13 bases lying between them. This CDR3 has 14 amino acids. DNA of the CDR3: TGTGCCAGTTCTCTCGTTAGAGCTAACTATGGCTACACCTTC. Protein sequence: CASSLVRANYGYTF.

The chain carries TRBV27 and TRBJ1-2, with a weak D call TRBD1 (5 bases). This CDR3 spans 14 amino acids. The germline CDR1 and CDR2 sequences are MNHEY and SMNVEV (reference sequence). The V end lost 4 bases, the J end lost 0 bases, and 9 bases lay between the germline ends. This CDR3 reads CASSSTAPNYGYTF. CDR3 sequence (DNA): TGTGCCAGCAGTTCGACAGCGCCTAACTATGGCTACACCTTC.

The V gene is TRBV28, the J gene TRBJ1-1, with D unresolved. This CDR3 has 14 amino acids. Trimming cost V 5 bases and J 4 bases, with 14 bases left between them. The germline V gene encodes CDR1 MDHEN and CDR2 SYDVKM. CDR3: CASSTDPGSTEAFF. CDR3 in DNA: TGTGCCAGCAGTACGGACCCGGGGAGCACTGAAGCTTTCTTT.

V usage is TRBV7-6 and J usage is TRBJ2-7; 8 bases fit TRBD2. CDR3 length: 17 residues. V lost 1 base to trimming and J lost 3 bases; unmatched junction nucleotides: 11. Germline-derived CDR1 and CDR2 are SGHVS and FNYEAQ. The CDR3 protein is CASSLVTSGVSSYEQYF. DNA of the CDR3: TGTGCCAGCAGCTTAGTTACTAGCGGAGTGAGTAGCTACGAGCAGTACTTC.

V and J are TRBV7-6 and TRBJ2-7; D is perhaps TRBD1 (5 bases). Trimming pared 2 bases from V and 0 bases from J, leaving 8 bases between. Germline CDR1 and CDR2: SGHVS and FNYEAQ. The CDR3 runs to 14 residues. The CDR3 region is CASSLSDSSYEQYF. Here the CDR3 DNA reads TGTGCCAGCAGCTTAAGCGACAGCTCCTACGAGCAGTACTTC.

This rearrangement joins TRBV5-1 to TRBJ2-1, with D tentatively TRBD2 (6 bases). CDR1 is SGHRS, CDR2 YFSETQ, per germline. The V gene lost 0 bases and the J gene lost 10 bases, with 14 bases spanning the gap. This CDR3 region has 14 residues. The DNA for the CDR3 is TGCGCCAGCAGCTTGGAAGGACCGGCGGGGGAGCAGTTCTTC. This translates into CASSLEGPAGEQFF.

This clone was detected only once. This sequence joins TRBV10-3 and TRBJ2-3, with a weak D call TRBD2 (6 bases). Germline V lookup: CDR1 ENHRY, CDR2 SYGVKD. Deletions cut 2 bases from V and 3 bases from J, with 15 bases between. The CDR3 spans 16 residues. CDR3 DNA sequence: TGTGCCATCAGTGAGATGGGAGCAGGAGGGACAGATACGCAGTATTTT. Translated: CAISEMGAGGTDTQYF.